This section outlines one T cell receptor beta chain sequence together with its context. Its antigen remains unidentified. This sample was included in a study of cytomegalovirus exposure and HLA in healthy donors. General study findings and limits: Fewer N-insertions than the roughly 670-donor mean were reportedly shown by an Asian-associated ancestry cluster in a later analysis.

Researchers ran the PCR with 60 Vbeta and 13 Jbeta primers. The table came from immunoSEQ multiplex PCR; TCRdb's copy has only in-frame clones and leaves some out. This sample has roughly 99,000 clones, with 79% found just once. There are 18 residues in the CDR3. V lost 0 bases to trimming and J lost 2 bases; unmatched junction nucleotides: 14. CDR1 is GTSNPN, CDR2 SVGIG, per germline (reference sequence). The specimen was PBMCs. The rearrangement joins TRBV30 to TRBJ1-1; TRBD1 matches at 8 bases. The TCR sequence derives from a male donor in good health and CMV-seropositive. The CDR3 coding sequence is TGTGCCTGGAGTGTACGACGCGGCAGGGGGCAGGGAAACACTGAAGCTTTCTTT. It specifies CAWSVRRGRGQGNTEAFF.